What follows are 6 T cell receptor beta chains derived from one specimen sequenced in a study of blood T cells in healthy people across ages. Next came a second PCR, run for about 7 to 12 cycles, which used a sample-barcoded 5' primer along with a J-beta primer mix. TCRdb analysed the 5' RACE reads with MiXCR anew, one entry per CDR3 protein. The table has about 1.8 million distinct CDR3 sequences, less than 50% seen once. The specimen was blood. These receptors were collected from a woman in her thirties or forties in good health.

This rearrangement joins TRBV7-2 to TRBJ2-3, with 14 bases fitting TRBD2. Germline V gene sequence: CDR1 SGHTA, CDR2 FQGNSA. With V trimmed by 1 base and J by 0 bases, 6 bases remained unmatched. The CDR3 sequence is 19 residues long. For the CDR3, the DNA is TGTGCCAGCAGCTTAGTAGGGACTAGCGGGGGCTCAAGCACAGATACGCAGTATTTT. Translation gives CASSLVGTSGGSSTDTQYF.

V is TRBV4-3 and J is TRBJ2-5; no clear D. Germline V lookup: CDR1 LGHNA, CDR2 YSLEER. CDR3 length equals 14 residues. The V end lost 0 bases, the J end lost 4 bases, and 9 bases lay between the germline ends. CDR3 nucleotides: TGCGCCAGCAGCCAAGATTTGAGAAGAGAGACCCAGTACTTC. Translation: CASSQDLRRETQYF.

This clonotype was detected only once. Given a much more abundant clone one base away, this may be a read error. V and J are TRBV5-6 and TRBJ1-2; 8 bases line up with TRBD1. Germline V lookup: CDR1 SGHDT, CDR2 YYEEEE. The CDR3 totals 16 residues. V was clipped by 2 bases and J by 0 bases; unmatched bases: 6. The CDR3 spells CASSFPTGGSNYGYTF. The CDR3, as DNA: TGTGCCAGCAGCTTTCCAACAGGGGGTTCTAACTATGGCTACACCTTC.

V and J are TRBV13 and TRBJ1-2, with a possible D match to TRBD1 (6 bases). This CDR3 comprises 15 residues. The V gene lost 4 bases and the J gene lost 1 base, with 13 bases spanning the gap. Germline V gene lookup returns CDR1 PRHDT and CDR2 FYEKMQ (reference sequence). The DNA for the CDR3 is TGTGCCAGCAGCTCACAGGGCCAGTTTAACTATGGCTACACCTTC. Translation: CASSSQGQFNYGYTF.

The chain uses TRBV7-2 and TRBJ1-3, with TRBD1 identical over 8 bases. J gave up 0 bases and V 7 bases, and 8 bases lay outside the gene matches. CDR3 size: 16 residues. CDR1 and CDR2 from the germline V gene are SGHTA and FQGNSA. CDR3 protein: CASTRDRGLSGNTIYF. CDR3 in DNA: TGTGCCAGCACCCGAGACAGGGGCCTCTCTGGAAACACCATATATTTT. Supplemented by reference TRBV7-2 and TRBJ1-3, the full variable domain reads GAGVSQSPSNKVTEKGKDVELRCDPISGHTALYWYRQSLGQGLEFLIYFQGNSAPDKSGLPSDRFSAERTGGSVSTLTIQRTQQEDSAVYLCASTRDRGLSGNTIYFGEGSWLTVV.

The chain combines TRBV5-6 with TRBJ2-5; 8 bases are a match to TRBD1. J was trimmed by 4 bases and V by 6 bases; bases with no gene match: 14. The length of the CDR3 is 16 residues. The germline V gene encodes CDR1 SGHDT and CDR2 YYEEEE. The CDR3 DNA follows: TGTGCCAGCAACGAGAAACATGTCAGGGGGCTAGAGACCCAGTACTTC. This sequence encodes CASNEKHVRGLETQYF. Full variable domain (remainder filled in from reference TRBV5-6 and TRBJ2-5): DAGVTQSPTHLIKTRGQQVTLRCSPKSGHDTVSWYQQALGQGPQFIFQYYEEEERQRGNFPDRFSGHQFPNYSSELNVNALLLGDSALYLCASNEKHVRGLETQYFGPGTRLLVL.